These 24 T cell receptor beta chains share one sample of origin, sequenced in a study of beta chain features in type 1 diabetes. The entirety of the isolated RNA underwent reverse transcription, so expressed TCRB transcripts were sequenced. The table came from immunoSEQ multiplex PCR; TCRdb's copy has only in-frame clones and leaves some out. The sample lists about 160,000 clones, approximately 9.1% occurring once. Sample: central memory CD4+ T cells from blood. The receptor set was obtained from a woman aged 18-29 years in good health.

J is TRBJ1-2 and V is TRBV30; 7 bases are a match to TRBD1. The trim removed 2 bases at V and 6 bases at J, leaving 3 bases unmatched. Germline V gene lookup returns CDR1 GTSNPN and CDR2 SVGIG (reference sequence). The CDR3 has 12 amino acids. The CDR3 DNA is TGTGCCTGGAGTCTGGACAGGCATGGCTACACCTTC. Protein: CAWSLDRHGYTF. Full variable domain (missing parts from reference TRBV30 and TRBJ1-2): SQTIHQWPATLVQPVGSPLSLECTVEGTSNPNLYWYRQAAGRGLQLLFYSVGIGQISSEVPQNLSASRPQDRQFILSSKKLLLSDSGFYLCAWSLDRHGYTFGSGTRLTVV.

J is TRBJ1-3 and V is TRBV13, with D possibly TRBD1 on 6 matching bases. Germline CDR1 PRHDT, CDR2 FYEKMQ (reference sequence). V lost 5 bases and J 4 bases, leaving 12 bases between the germline ends. The CDR3 consists of 14 residues. For the CDR3, the DNA is TGTGCCAGCAGCCGGAGGCAGGGGGGAAACACCATATATTTT. It translates to CASSRRQGGNTIYF.

This rearrangement joins TRBV6-5 to TRBJ1-5; D uncertain. The CDR3 length is 15 residues. Trimming took off 6 bases at V and 0 bases at J, with 12 bases between the two ends. Germline V lookup: CDR1 MNHEY, CDR2 SVGAGI. The CDR3 bases are TGTGCCAGCAGGCCTCTCTCACATAGCAATCAGCCCCAGCATTTT. It is translated as CASRPLSHSNQPQHF.

In this sample, this clone turned up a few times. V is TRBV9 and J is TRBJ2-7; D perhaps matches TRBD1 (6 bases). The CDR3 loop spans 13 amino acids. V lost 3 bases and J lost 1, with 8 bases in between. Germline V CDR1 and CDR2: SGDLS, YYNGEE. The CDR3 DNA follows: TGTGCCAGCAGCGCAGGGGATTCCTACGAGCAGTACTTC. It yields the protein CASSAGDSYEQYF. Full variable domain (rest looked up from reference TRBV9 and TRBJ2-7): DSGVTQTPKHLITATGQRVTLRCSPRSGDLSVYWYQQSLDQGLQFLIQYYNGEERAKGNILERFSAQQFPDLHSELNLSSLELGDSALYFCASSAGDSYEQYFGPGTRLTVT.

A few counts support this clone. This chain links TRBV2 with TRBJ1-5, with D perhaps TRBD1 (5 bases). The germline V and J ends were trimmed by 7 bases and 4 bases, with 11 bases remaining between them. The CDR3 loop spans 13 amino acids. Per germline, CDR1 SNHLY and CDR2 FYNNEI. The CDR3 sequence: CASTSGWNQPQHF. CDR3 bases: TGTGCCAGCACCTCAGGGTGGAATCAGCCCCAGCATTTT.

In this sample, this clone turned up a few times. This chain uses TRBV30 with TRBJ1-2; no clear D gene. The CDR3 totals 14 residues. Germline V gene sequence: CDR1 GTSNPN, CDR2 SVGIG (reference sequence). V gave up 3 bases and J gave up 0 bases, with 11 bases separating them. The chain's CDR3 is CAWRSLTANYGYTF. The CDR3 region has the DNA TGTGCCTGGAGAAGCCTTACGGCTAACTATGGCTACACCTTC.

The chain uses TRBV4-2 and TRBJ2-3, with D maybe TRBD2 (7 bases). V shed 0 bases and J shed 6 bases, with 16 bases lying between them. Germline V lookup: CDR1 LGHNA, CDR2 YNFKEQ. This CDR3 has 16 amino acids. The CDR3: CASSQEWRGLRDTQYF. In nucleotides, the CDR3 is TGTGCCAGCAGCCAAGAGTGGCGGGGGCTTAGGGATACGCAGTATTTT.

This clone has a handful of counts. The chain recombines TRBV5-1 with TRBJ2-1; TRBD2 aligns across 9 bases. V was pared by 4 bases and J by 0 bases, with 11 bases of the junction left unmatched. Germline-derived CDR1 and CDR2 are SGHRS and YFSETQ. CDR3 length: 18 amino acids. The CDR3: CASSNAGGPRSSYNEQFF. CDR3 coding DNA: TGCGCCAGCAGCAACGCGGGAGGGCCTAGAAGCTCCTACAATGAGCAGTTCTTC.

This clone was observed a handful of times. The chain combines TRBV9 with TRBJ2-1; 7 nucleotides agree with TRBD2. The V segment lost 3 bases and the J segment 6 bases; nucleotides outside the gene matches: 9. The length of the CDR3 is 15 residues. From germline, CDR1 is SGDLS and CDR2 YYNGEE. This chain's CDR3 is CASSAGRAVGNEQFF. CDR3 sequence (DNA): TGTGCCAGCAGCGCTGGGAGGGCGGTGGGCAATGAGCAGTTCTTC.

Only a few counts were recorded for this clone. This chain links TRBV4-3 with TRBJ2-1, with TRBD2 matching 11 bases. Per the germline V gene, CDR1 is LGHNA and CDR2 is YSLEER. Trimming cost V 1 base and J 4 bases; bases outside gene matches: 0. This CDR3 spans 15 amino acids. Written as DNA, the CDR3 is TGCGCCAGCAGCCAAGTAGCGGGGGGGTACAATGAGCAGTTCTTC. Translating it yields CASSQVAGGYNEQFF.

In its sample, this clone was seen many times. The CDR3 bases are TGTGCCTACCACAGGGGGTTGAACACTGAAGCTTTCTTT. Protein: CAYHRGLNTEAFF. This chain links TRBV30 with TRBJ1-1; TRBD1 matches 8 bases. The CDR3 is 13 residues long. The ends lost 7 bases at V and 0 bases at J; junction bases unmatched: 4. Germline CDR1 GTSNPN, CDR2 SVGIG (reference sequence).

The V gene is TRBV5-4, the J gene TRBJ2-7, with 9 nucleotides matching TRBD1. Trimming at V came to 4 bases and at J to 0 bases, leaving 2 bases not matched to a gene. Looked up from germline, CDR1 is SGHNT and CDR2 is YYREEE (reference sequence). This CDR3 is 14 amino acids long. The CDR3 DNA reads as TGTGCCAGCAGCCCGACAGGGGGCTCCTACGAGCAGTACTTC. Translated: CASSPTGGSYEQYF. Using reference TRBV5-4 and TRBJ2-7 for the parts outside the CDR3, the full variable domain is ETGVTQSPTHLIKTRGQQVTLRCSSQSGHNTVSWYQQALGQGPQFIFQYYREEENGRGNFPPRFSGLQFPNYSSELNVNALELDDSALYLCASSPTGGSYEQYFGPGTRLTVT.

This rearrangement joins TRBV4-2 to TRBJ2-5; D is possibly TRBD2 (5 bases). Trimming removed 1 base from V and 5 bases from J, with 11 bases in between. The CDR3 length is 14 residues. The germline V gene has CDR1 LGHNA and CDR2 YNFKEQ. The CDR3 loop is CASSQGVSEETQYF. The CDR3 nucleotides read TGTGCCAGCAGCCAAGGAGTTAGCGAGGAGACCCAGTACTTC.

V usage is TRBV21-1 and J usage is TRBJ2-1; TRBD2 reflects the table's D call only, with no check against the DNA. TRBV21-1 has pseudogene status. There are 16 residues in the CDR3. The CDR3 is CASRTSGGTHYNEQFF. CDR3 DNA sequence: TGTGCCAGCAGAACTAGCGGGGGGACTCACTACAATGAGCAGTTCTTC.

This chain uses TRBV2 with TRBJ2-7, with 9 bases matching TRBD2. Germline CDR1 reads SNHLY; CDR2 reads FYNNEI. Unmatched junction bases numbered 0, after V lost 4 bases and J lost 2 bases. The CDR3 has 13 amino acids. The CDR3 nucleotides read TGTGCCAGCAGTGGCGGGAGGGCCTACGAGCAGTACTTC. Its protein product is CASSGGRAYEQYF. Drawing the rest from reference TRBV2 and TRBJ2-7, the complete variable domain is EPEVTQTPSHQVTQMGQEVILRCVPISNHLYFYWYRQILGQKVEFLVSFYNNEISEKSEIFDDQFSVERPDGSNFTLKIRSTKLEDSAMYFCASSGGRAYEQYFGPGTRLTVT.

This clone appeared a few times. The gene calls are TRBV15 and TRBJ2-7, with 9 bases matching TRBD1. The germline CDR1 and CDR2 sequences are LNHNV and YYDKDF (reference sequence). This CDR3 is built from 14 residues. The trim removed 4 bases at V and 3 bases at J, leaving 4 bases unmatched. The CDR3 nucleotides read TGTGCCACCAGCACCGGGACAGGGAGCTACGAGCAGTACTTC. Translating it yields CATSTGTGSYEQYF. Supplemented by reference TRBV15 and TRBJ2-7, the full variable domain reads DAMVIQNPRYQVTQFGKPVTLSCSQTLNHNVMYWYQQKSSQAPKLLFHYYDKDFNNEADTPDNFQSRRPNTSFCFLDIRSPGLGDTAMYLCATSTGTGSYEQYFGPGTRLTVT.

This clone has more than one count but fewer than ten. The genes are TRBV9 and TRBJ2-1, with D tentatively TRBD2 (6 bases). This CDR3 spans 16 amino acids. With 0 bases removed from V and 2 bases from J, the gap between germline ends came to 12 bases. Looked up from germline, CDR1 is SGDLS and CDR2 is YYNGEE. This CDR3 reads CASSVGGGATYNEQFF. The CDR3 region has the DNA TGTGCCAGCAGCGTAGGGGGCGGGGCCACCTACAATGAGCAGTTCTTC.

This clone has only a few counts. The chain uses TRBV7-2 and TRBJ2-1; 13 bases match TRBD2. CDR1 SGHTA and CDR2 FQGNSA come from the germline V gene. V was clipped by 6 bases and J by 4 bases; unmatched bases: 9. The CDR3 runs 17 residues. The CDR3 is CASRPGLAGISYNEQFF. Written as DNA, the CDR3 is TGTGCCAGCAGACCGGGACTAGCGGGGATCTCATACAATGAGCAGTTCTTC.

The chain is built from TRBV11-3 and TRBJ1-1; TRBD1 matches at 7 bases. Germline V gene sequence: CDR1 SGHNT, CDR2 YENEEA. The CDR3 runs to 17 residues. Trimming cost V 5 bases and J 1 base; bases outside gene matches: 13. In nucleotides, the CDR3 is TGTGCCAGCAGCCAAGCCTCCGGGACAGCATCGAACACTGAAGCTTTCTTT. Its translation: CASSQASGTASNTEAFF.

This clone has just a few counts. The V call is TRBV10-1, the J call TRBJ2-7, with D hard to call. The germline CDR1 and CDR2 sequences are WNHNN and SYGVQD (reference sequence). Trimming cost V 0 bases and J 6 bases, with 12 bases left between them. This CDR3 has 14 amino acids. The CDR3 here is CASSESRPFSEQYF. CDR3 DNA: TGCGCCAGCAGTGAGTCGAGGCCCTTTTCCGAGCAGTACTTC.

This clone turned up a few times. This rearrangement joins TRBV2 to TRBJ1-1, with D uncertain. CDR3 length: 14 residues. Germline loops: CDR1 SNHLY, CDR2 FYNNEI. The V and J ends lost 7 bases and 4 bases respectively, with 16 bases between them. The CDR3 coding sequence is TGTGCCAGCATAGTCCGGGGAGAAGGCACTGAAGCTTTCTTT. Translation gives CASIVRGEGTEAFF.

This sequence joins TRBV14 and TRBJ2-3; 7 bases align to TRBD1. CDR1 and CDR2 from the germline V gene are SGHDN and FVKESK. This CDR3 region has 16 residues. J gave up 0 bases and V 3 bases, and 6 bases lay outside the gene matches. CDR3 nucleotides: TGTGCCAGCAGCCATACTCAGGGGGTTAGCACAGATACGCAGTATTTT. Translating gives CASSHTQGVSTDTQYF. The full variable domain, completed using reference TRBV14 and TRBJ2-3, is EAGVTQFPSHSVIEKGQTVTLRCDPISGHDNLYWYRRVMGKEIKFLLHFVKESKQDESGMPNNRFLAERTGGTYSTLKVQPAELEDSGVYFCASSHTQGVSTDTQYFGPGTRLTVL.

This clone was seen a handful of times. The V gene is TRBV2, the J gene TRBJ2-2; the match to TRBD1 covers 8 bases. Germline V CDR1 and CDR2: SNHLY, FYNNEI. The CDR3 runs 15 residues. J lost 1 base, V lost 6 bases, and 4 bases had no gene match. CDR3 in amino acids: CASSADRGNTGELFF. The CDR3 DNA sequence: TGTGCCAGCAGCGCTGACAGGGGGAACACCGGGGAGCTGTTTTTT.

This clone was counted a few times. This rearrangement joins TRBV18 to TRBJ2-1, with D perhaps matching TRBD1 (6 bases). Germline V CDR1 and CDR2: KGHSH, LQKENI. This CDR3 is built from 13 residues. Trimming removed 6 bases at V and 7 bases at J, with 13 bases between. This chain's CDR3 is CASSQQGTNEQFF. DNA for the CDR3: TGTGCCAGCTCCCAACAGGGTACGAATGAGCAGTTCTTC.